Listed here are 9 T cell receptor beta chains from one sample, sequenced in a study of identical twins. TCRdb re-derived calls from the 5' RACE reads in MiXCR, one entry per CDR3 protein. The data show some 1,600,000 distinct CDR3 sequences, under 35% seen once. Specimen: cord blood. Every receptor here comes from a newborn girl in good health.

The chain uses TRBV19 and TRBJ2-2; 8 bases align to TRBD2. CDR1 LNHDA and CDR2 SQIVND come from the germline V gene (reference sequence). The V segment lost 7 bases and the J segment 7 bases; nucleotides outside the gene matches: 5. There are 13 residues in the CDR3. CDR3 loop: CASKGSGNGELFF. CDR3 DNA sequence: TGTGCCAGTAAGGGTAGCGGGAACGGGGAGCTGTTTTTT.

In this sample, this clonotype turned up a few times. The genes are TRBV27 and TRBJ2-1; unclear D gene. The germline V gene encodes CDR1 MNHEY and CDR2 SMNVEV (reference sequence). The V end was cut by 8 bases, the J end by 5 bases, with 16 bases between. CDR3 length equals 14 residues. The CDR3: CASSKEGKNNEQFF. DNA of the CDR3: TGTGCCAGCTCGAAGGAAGGGAAAAACAATGAGCAGTTCTTC.

The chain couples TRBV20-1 to TRBJ2-7; tentatively, D is TRBD2 (5 bases). The CDR3 length is 14 residues. Germline-derived CDR1 and CDR2 are DFQATT and SNEGSKA (reference sequence). V shed 3 bases and J shed 0 bases, with 12 bases lying between them. This chain's CDR3 is CSARARTHSYEQYF. CDR3 nucleotide sequence: TGCAGTGCTAGGGCCAGGACTCACTCCTACGAGCAGTACTTC.

This clonotype was seen more than once but under ten times. The V gene is TRBV12-3 or TRBV12-4, the J gene TRBJ1-2; D gene ambiguous. CDR3 size: 16 residues. The V and J ends lost 3 bases and 4 bases respectively, with 18 bases between them. The CDR3 nucleotides read TGTGCCAGCAGTTTTCAAGCTGGGTCTCTTTCCTATGGCTACACCTTC. This sequence encodes CASSFQAGSLSYGYTF.

This clonotype was detected only a few times. This rearrangement joins TRBV29-1 to TRBJ2-2, with 9 bases lining up with TRBD1. Germline V CDR1 and CDR2: SQVTM, ANQGSEA. The CDR3 consists of 13 residues. Trimming at V came to 6 bases and at J to 4 bases, leaving 3 bases not matched to a gene. The CDR3 bases are TGCAGCGTGGGGGACAGGGCCACCGGGGAGCTGTTTTTT. This encodes CSVGDRATGELFF.

On this clonotype itself: A much larger clonotype is one base distant, so this may be a read error. The genes are TRBV29-1 and TRBJ2-1; unclear D gene. The CDR3 runs to 12 residues. Germline assignment: CDR1 SQVTM and CDR2 ANQGSEA. The CDR3 here is CSYRSSYNGQFF. DNA of the CDR3: TGCAGCTACCGGAGCTCCTACAATGGGCAGTTCTTC.

The DNA for the CDR3 is TGCAGGATCAAAGCGGGGGGGCCGGCAGATACGCAGTATTTT. Translating gives CRIKAGGPADTQYF. J is TRBJ2-3 and V is TRBV20-1, with 10 bases lining up with TRBD2. From germline, CDR1 is DFQATT and CDR2 SNEGSKA (reference sequence). CDR3 length: 14 amino acids.

This chain links TRBV27 with TRBJ2-7, with TRBD2 identical over 11 bases. The germline V gene encodes CDR1 MNHEY and CDR2 SMNVEV (reference sequence). V was pared by 3 bases and J by 5 bases, with 15 bases of the junction left unmatched. This CDR3 comprises 18 residues. CDR3 residues: CASSFLSGTSGPYHEQYF. In nucleotides, the CDR3 is TGTGCCAGCAGTTTCCTCTCCGGGACTAGCGGTCCATACCACGAGCAGTACTTC.

The rearrangement links TRBV29-1 to TRBJ2-4; 11 bases align to TRBD2. The CDR3 runs to 15 residues. Germline V gene lookup returns CDR1 SQVTM and CDR2 ANQGSEA. Trimming took 6 bases from V and 3 from J; bases not matched to a gene: 7. CDR3 amino acids: CSVILAGAVKNIQYF. The CDR3 DNA reads TGCAGCGTCATACTAGCGGGAGCCGTCAAAAACATTCAGTACTTC. The full variable domain, with the rest looked up from reference TRBV29-1 and TRBJ2-4, is SAVISQKPSRDICQRGTSLTIQCQVDSQVTMMFWYRQQPGQSLTLIATANQGSEATYESGFVIDKFPISRPNLTFSTLTVSNMSPEDSSIYLCSVILAGAVKNIQYFGAGTRLSVL.